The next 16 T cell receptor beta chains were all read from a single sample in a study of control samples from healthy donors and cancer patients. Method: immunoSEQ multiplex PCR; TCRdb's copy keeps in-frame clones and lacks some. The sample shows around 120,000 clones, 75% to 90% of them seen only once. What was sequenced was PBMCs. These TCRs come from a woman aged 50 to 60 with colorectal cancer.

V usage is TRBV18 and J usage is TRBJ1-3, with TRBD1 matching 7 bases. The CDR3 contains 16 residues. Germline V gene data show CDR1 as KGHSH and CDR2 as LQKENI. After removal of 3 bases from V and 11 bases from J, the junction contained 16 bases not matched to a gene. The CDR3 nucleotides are TGTGCCAGCTCACCCTCGAACGGACAGGCGGGGATACCCATATATTTT. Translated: CASSPSNGQAGIPIYF.

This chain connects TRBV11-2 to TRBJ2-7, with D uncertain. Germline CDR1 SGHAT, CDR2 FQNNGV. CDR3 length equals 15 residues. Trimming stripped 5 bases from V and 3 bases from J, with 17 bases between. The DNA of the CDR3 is TGTGCCAGCAGCCCCGACCGCCGGGCCGACTACGAGCAGTACTTC. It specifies CASSPDRRADYEQYF.

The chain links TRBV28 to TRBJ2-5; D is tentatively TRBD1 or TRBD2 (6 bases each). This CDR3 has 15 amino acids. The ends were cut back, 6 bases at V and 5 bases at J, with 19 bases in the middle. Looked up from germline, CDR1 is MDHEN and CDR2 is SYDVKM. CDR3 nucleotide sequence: TGTGCCAGCAGCCCCGTATGGGGGGCCGGGGAGACCCAGTACTTC. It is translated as CASSPVWGAGETQYF.

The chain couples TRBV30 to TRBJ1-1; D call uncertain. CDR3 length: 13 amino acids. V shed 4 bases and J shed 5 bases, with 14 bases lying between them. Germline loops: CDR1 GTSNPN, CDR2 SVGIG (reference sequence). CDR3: CAWKPAAETEAFF. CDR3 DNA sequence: TGTGCCTGGAAGCCAGCCGCCGAGACTGAAGCTTTCTTT.

The CDR3 bases are TGTGCCAGCAGCGACCGCCATGACTACCCGGGGGGGACAGATACGCAGTATTTT. Translating gives CASSDRHDYPGGTDTQYF. The genes are TRBV9 and TRBJ2-3; 8 bases match TRBD2. The CDR3 length is 18 residues. From germline, CDR1 is SGDLS and CDR2 YYNGEE. Trimming took 3 bases from V and 3 from J; bases not matched to a gene: 15.

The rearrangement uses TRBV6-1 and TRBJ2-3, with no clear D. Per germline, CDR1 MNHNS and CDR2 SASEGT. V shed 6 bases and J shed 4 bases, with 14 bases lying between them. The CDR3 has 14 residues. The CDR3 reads CASSYDLVADTQYF. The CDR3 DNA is TGTGCCAGCAGCTACGACCTAGTCGCAGATACGCAGTATTTT.

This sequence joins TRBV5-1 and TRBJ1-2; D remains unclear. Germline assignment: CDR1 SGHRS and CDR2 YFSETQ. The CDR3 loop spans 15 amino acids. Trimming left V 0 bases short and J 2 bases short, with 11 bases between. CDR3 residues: CASSLAGGGNYGYTF. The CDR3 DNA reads TGCGCCAGCAGCTTGGCCGGCGGCGGGAACTATGGCTACACCTTC.

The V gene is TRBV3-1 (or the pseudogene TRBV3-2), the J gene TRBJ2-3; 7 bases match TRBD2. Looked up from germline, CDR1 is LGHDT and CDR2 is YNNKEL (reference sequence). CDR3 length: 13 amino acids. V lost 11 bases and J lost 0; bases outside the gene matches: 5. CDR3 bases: TGTGCCTCCCGGGACTATAGCACAGATACGCAGTATTTT. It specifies CASRDYSTDTQYF.

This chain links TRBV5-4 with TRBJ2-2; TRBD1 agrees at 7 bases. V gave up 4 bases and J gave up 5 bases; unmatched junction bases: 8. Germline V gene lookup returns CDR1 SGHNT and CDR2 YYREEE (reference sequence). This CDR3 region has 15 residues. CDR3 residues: CASSVGTDTTGELFF. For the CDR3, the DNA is TGTGCCAGCAGCGTCGGGACAGATACTACCGGGGAGCTGTTTTTT.

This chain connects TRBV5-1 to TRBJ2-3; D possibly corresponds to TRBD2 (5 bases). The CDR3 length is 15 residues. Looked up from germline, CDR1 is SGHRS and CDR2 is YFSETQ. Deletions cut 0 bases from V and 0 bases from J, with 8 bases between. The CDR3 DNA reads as TGCGCCAGCAGCTTGGCAGCGGCTAGCACAGATACGCAGTATTTT. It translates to CASSLAAASTDTQYF.

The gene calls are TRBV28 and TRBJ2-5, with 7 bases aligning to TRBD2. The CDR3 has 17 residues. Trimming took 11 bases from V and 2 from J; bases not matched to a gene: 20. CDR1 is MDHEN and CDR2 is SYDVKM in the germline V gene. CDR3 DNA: TGTGCCGGCGGTAGCGGGCAAAACCCAGAGTATCAAGAGACCCAGTACTTC. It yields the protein CAGGSGQNPEYQETQYF.

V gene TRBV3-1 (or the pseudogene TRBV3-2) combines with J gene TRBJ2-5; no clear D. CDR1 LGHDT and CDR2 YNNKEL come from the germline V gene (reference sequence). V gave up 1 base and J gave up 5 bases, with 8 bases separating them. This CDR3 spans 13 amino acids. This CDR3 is CASSQGLVETQYF. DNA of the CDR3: TGTGCCAGCAGCCAAGGTCTTGTGGAGACCCAGTACTTC.

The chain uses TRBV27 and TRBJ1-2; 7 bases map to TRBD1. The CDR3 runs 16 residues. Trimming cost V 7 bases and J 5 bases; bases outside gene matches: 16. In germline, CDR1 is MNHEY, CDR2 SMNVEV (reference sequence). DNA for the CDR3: TGTGCCAGCACCACCTTGATGGTAGGGGGCAGTTATGGCTACACCTTC. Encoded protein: CASTTLMVGGSYGYTF.

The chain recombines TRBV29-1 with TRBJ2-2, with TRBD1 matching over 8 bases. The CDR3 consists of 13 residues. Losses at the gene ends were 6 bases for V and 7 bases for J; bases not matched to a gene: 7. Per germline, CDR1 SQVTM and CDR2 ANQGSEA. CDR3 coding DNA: TGCAGCGTGGATGACAGGGGTAGCGGGGAGCTGTTTTTT. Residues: CSVDDRGSGELFF.

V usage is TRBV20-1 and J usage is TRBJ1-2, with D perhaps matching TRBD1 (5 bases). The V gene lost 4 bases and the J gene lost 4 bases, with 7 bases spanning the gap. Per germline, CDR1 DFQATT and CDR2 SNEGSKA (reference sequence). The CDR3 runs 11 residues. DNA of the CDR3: TGCAGTGCTAATCAGGGCTATGGCTACACCTTC. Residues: CSANQGYGYTF.

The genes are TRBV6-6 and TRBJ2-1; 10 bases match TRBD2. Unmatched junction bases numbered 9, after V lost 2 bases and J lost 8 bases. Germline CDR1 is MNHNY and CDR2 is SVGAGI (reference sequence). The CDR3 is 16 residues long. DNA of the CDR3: TGTGCCAGCAGTTACACCCGAGGAGCGGGGGGGCATGAGCAGTTCTTC. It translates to CASSYTRGAGGHEQFF.